This is a list of T cell receptor beta chains from one sample in a study of patients and donors after allogeneic stem cell transplantation. TCRdb re-called the RT-PCR reads with MiXCR, one entry per CDR3 protein. Here the sample spans around 150,000 distinct CDR3 sequences, 37% being singletons. The sample taken for sequencing was blood, either unsorted or a sorted T cell fraction (not recorded which). The receptors originated from a human donor who was either an allogeneic HSCT recipient or a stem cell or donor lymphocyte infusion donor (not recorded which). It is not recorded whose cells these are; they may come from a transplant donor. CDR3s include the opening cysteine and the closing phenylalanine or tryptophan. Fields, in order: D gene, J gene, clone size, V gene, CDR3 protein, CDR3 DNA. A D gene is named only where the DNA matches it firmly. Clone size is shown for a subset of rows, as once, few, many or a class of expanded clone.

TRBD2	TRBJ2-1	NA	TRBV7-2	CASSLVGTSGGIYNEQFF	TGTGCCAGCAGCTTAGTGGGGACTAGCGGGGGAATATACAATGAGCAGTTCTTC
NA	TRBJ2-1	NA	TRBV20-1	CSAAVNYNEQFF	TGCAGTGCCGCAGTGAACTACAATGAGCAGTTCTTC
TRBD1	TRBJ2-3	NA	TRBV19	CASSKTGTGLSADTQYF	TGTGCCAGTAGCAAAACCGGGACAGGGTTAAGCGCAGATACGCAGTATTTT
TRBD1	TRBJ1-5	few	TRBV28	CASSLTPGTGVVGNQPQHF	TGTGCCAGCAGTTTAACCCCCGGGACAGGGGTTGTCGGCAATCAGCCCCAGCATTTT
NA	TRBJ1-1	NA	TRBV6-5	CASSLYRARNTEAFF	TGTGCCAGCAGTTTATATCGGGCTAGAAACACTGAAGCTTTCTTT
NA	TRBJ1-5	few	TRBV19	CASSLGGVKQPQHF	TGTGCCAGTAGTCTAGGGGGGGTAAAACAGCCCCAGCATTTT
TRBD1	TRBJ1-3	few	TRBV6-6	CASSLGQGTSSGNTIYF	TGTGCCAGCAGCCTGGGACAGGGGACAAGCTCTGGAAACACCATATATTTT
TRBD1	TRBJ1-1	many	TRBV5-1	CASSLEVTGGTEAFF	TGCGCCAGCAGCTTGGAAGTAACAGGGGGAACTGAAGCTTTCTTT
TRBD1	TRBJ2-3	few	TRBV5-1	CASTDRGTDTQYF	TGCGCCAGCACGGACAGGGGCACGGATACGCAGTATTTT
NA	TRBJ1-3	few	TRBV6-5	CASKKTSGTAGNTIYF	TGTGCCAGCAAGAAAACCTCCGGGACGGCTGGAAACACCATATATTTT
NA	TRBJ1-5	few	TRBV7-8	CASSREGGVQPQHF	TGTGCCAGCAGCCGAGAGGGAGGGGTTCAGCCCCAGCATTTT
TRBD1	TRBJ1-2	few	TRBV27	CASSFGAGGKGYTF	TGTGCCAGCAGTTTTGGGGCAGGGGGTAAAGGCTACACCTTC
NA	TRBJ1-2	NA	TRBV5-1	CASSLILTGDYGYTF	TGCGCCAGCAGCCTGATCCTGACAGGCGACTATGGCTACACCTTC
TRBD2	TRBJ2-7	many	TRBV12-3/TRBV12-4	CASSFTGLATYEQYF	TGTGCCAGCAGTTTCACCGGACTAGCAACCTACGAGCAGTACTTC
NA	TRBJ1-5	many	TRBV28	CASSPINQPQHF	TGTGCCAGCAGTCCCATCAATCAGCCCCAGCATTTT
TRBD1	TRBJ2-5	NA	TRBV6-1	CASSGGQAEYF	TGTGCCAGCAGTGGGGGACAGGCGGAGTACTTC
NA	TRBJ2-5	NA	TRBV29-1	CSVEGQPQETQYF	TGCAGCGTTGAGGGACAACCGCAAGAGACCCAGTACTTC
NA	TRBJ1-5	few	TRBV27	CASSLYRGGNQPQHF	TGTGCCAGCAGTTTATATAGGGGTGGCAATCAGCCCCAGCATTTT
NA	TRBJ2-5	few	TRBV5-5	CASSLQGTGGPGETQYF	TGTGCCAGCAGCTTGCAAGGAACCGGGGGGCCTGGGGAGACCCAGTACTTC
TRBD1	TRBJ1-1	NA	TRBV12-3/TRBV12-4	CASSSDRVWTEAFF	TGTGCCAGCAGTTCAGACAGGGTATGGACTGAAGCTTTCTTT
NA	TRBJ1-2	NA	TRBV20-1	CSGPWGGTSYGYTF	TGCAGTGGTCCATGGGGGGGGACTTCCTATGGCTACACCTTC
NA	TRBJ1-5	few	TRBV20-1	CSARQRYSNQPQHF	TGCAGTGCTAGACAGAGGTATAGCAATCAGCCCCAGCATTTT
NA	TRBJ1-4	NA	TRBV4-3	CASSQDPGGEEKLFF	TGCGCCAGCAGCCAAGATCCGGGCGGGGAGGAAAAACTGTTTTTT
NA	TRBJ1-2	NA	TRBV21-1	CASDTGRDYGYTF	TGTGCCAGCGATACAGGAAGGGACTATGGCTACACCTTC
NA	TRBJ1-2	NA	TRBV5-1	CASRGNTGLNYGYTF	TGCGCCAGCAGGGGTAACACAGGGCTCAACTATGGCTACACCTTC
NA	TRBJ2-7	NA	TRBV6-2/TRBV6-3	CASNPTVLSYEQYF	TGTGCCAGCAATCCGACAGTCCTTTCCTACGAGCAGTACTTC
TRBD1	TRBJ1-2	NA	TRBV20-1	CSARATLTGGPNYGYTF	TGCAGTGCTAGAGCAACTTTGACAGGGGGCCCTAACTATGGCTACACCTTC
NA	TRBJ2-1	NA	TRBV10-3	CAISEVFSYNEQFF	TGTGCCATCAGTGAAGTATTCTCCTACAATGAGCAGTTCTTC
NA	TRBJ2-7	many	TRBV4-3	CASSLRAMRYEQYF	TGCGCCAGCAGCCTTCGGGCCATGAGATACGAGCAGTACTTC
TRBD2	TRBJ2-5	NA	TRBV24-1	CATSDRDYGETQYF	TGTGCCACCAGTGATAGGGACTATGGGGAGACCCAGTACTTC
NA	TRBJ1-5	NA	TRBV4-2	CASSQETGNSNQPQHF	TGTGCCAGCAGCCAAGAAACCGGAAATAGCAATCAGCCCCAGCATTTT
TRBD1	TRBJ1-4	many	TRBV13	CASSSRGYNEKLFF	TGTGCCAGCAGCTCCAGGGGGTACAATGAAAAACTGTTTTTT
NA	TRBJ1-3	few	TRBV27	CASSREIGNTIYF	TGTGCCAGCAGCCGAGAGATTGGAAACACCATATATTTT
NA	TRBJ2-5	few	TRBV6-6	CASTPGGHRLETQYF	TGTGCCAGCACACCTGGGGGGCACCGCTTAGAGACCCAGTACTTC
TRBD1	TRBJ1-2	few	TRBV6-5	CASSYVGGRGHYGYTF	TGTGCCAGCAGTTACGTCGGGGGCAGGGGGCACTATGGCTACACCTTC
NA	TRBJ1-1	few	TRBV28	CASSLPLRNTEAFF	TGTGCCAGCAGTCTACCTTTACGGAACACTGAAGCTTTCTTT
TRBD1	TRBJ1-2	few	TRBV20-1	CSASGTGRANYGYTF	TGCAGTGCATCCGGGACAGGGAGGGCTAACTATGGCTACACCTTC
TRBD1	TRBJ2-3	NA	TRBV9	CASSSNPDRGYTDTQYF	TGTGCCAGCAGCTCAAACCCGGACAGGGGTTATACAGATACGCAGTATTTT
NA	TRBJ2-7	NA	TRBV4-3	CASSQDQGGSYEQYF	TGCGCCAGCAGCCAAGATCAGGGTGGTTCCTACGAGCAGTACTTC
NA	TRBJ2-7	NA	TRBV12-3/TRBV12-4	CASSRHLFEQYF	TGTGCCAGCAGTCGACACCTTTTCGAGCAGTACTTC
TRBD2	TRBJ2-7	few	TRBV9	CASSVGTSGGYEQYF	TGTGCCAGCAGCGTAGGGACTAGCGGGGGCTACGAGCAGTACTTC
TRBD2	TRBJ2-2	NA	TRBV29-1	CKQERDRELFF	TGCAAGCAGGAGCGGGACCGGGAGCTGTTTTTT
NA	TRBJ1-1	once	TRBV5-1	CAGSIDSKNTEAFF	TGCGCCGGCAGCATCGACAGCAAGAACACTGAAGCTTTCTTT
NA	TRBJ1-3	NA	TRBV4-3	CASSQEGSGTTIYF	TGCGCCAGCAGCCAAGAAGGTAGTGGAACCACCATATATTTT
NA	TRBJ1-6	few	TRBV3-1	CASSQVSGPISPLHF	TGTGCCAGCAGCCAAGTGTCGGGACCCATCTCACCCCTCCACTTT
NA	TRBJ1-5	many	TRBV12-3/TRBV12-4	CASSWDSRRNQPQHF	TGTGCCAGCAGTTGGGATTCCAGGCGCAATCAGCCCCAGCATTTT
TRBD2	TRBJ2-2	few	TRBV5-1	CASSLIGGITGELFF	TGCGCCAGCAGCTTGATCGGGGGGATCACCGGGGAGCTGTTTTTT
NA	TRBJ1-1	NA	TRBV7-3	CASSLTGGANTEAFF	TGTGCCAGCAGCTTAACGGGAGGTGCCAACACTGAAGCTTTCTTT
NA	TRBJ1-2	NA	TRBV5-5	CASSLGVLYGYTF	TGTGCCAGCAGCTTAGGGGTCCTCTATGGCTACACCTTC